Listed here are 23 T cell receptor beta chains from one sample, sequenced in a study of shared clonotypes between healthy human individuals. Here immunoSEQ multiplex PCR was the method, and the copy in TCRdb shows in-frame clones only, minus some. Here the sample spans around 2.1 million clones, approximately 96% being singletons. Sequenced sample: naive CD4+ T cells sorted from blood. Subset defined: CD45RA+ positively selected. These receptors were obtained from a man aged 18 to 29 in good health.

This chain joins TRBV4-1 and TRBJ2-3; perhaps TRBD2 as D (5 bases). Germline V gene data show CDR1 as MGHRA and CDR2 as YSYEKL. V was clipped by 0 bases and J by 4 bases, with 11 bases between them. The CDR3 has 15 amino acids. In nucleotides, the CDR3 is TGCGCCAGCAGCCAAGATGAGGAGCGGCCAGATACGCAGTATTTT. As protein: CASSQDEERPDTQYF.

The chain is built from TRBV5-8 and TRBJ1-2, with TRBD1 matching over 7 bases. V trimming: 4 bases; J trimming: 4 bases; junction bases outside the gene matches: 10. The CDR3 has 15 residues. Looked up from germline, CDR1 is SGHTS and CDR2 is YDEGEE. CDR3 in amino acids: CASSPLGGQVYGYTF. CDR3 DNA sequence: TGTGCCAGCAGCCCCCTCGGAGGACAGGTCTATGGCTACACCTTC.

The chain combines TRBV28 with TRBJ2-5; tentatively, D is TRBD2 (5 bases). The CDR3 extends over 13 amino acids. In germline, CDR1 is MDHEN, CDR2 SYDVKM. With 6 bases removed from V and 7 bases from J, the gap between germline ends came to 15 bases. The CDR3 sequence: CASSRDYSSTQYF. The CDR3 coding sequence is TGTGCCAGCAGCAGAGACTACAGCTCGACCCAGTACTTC.

This clone was counted a single time. Written as DNA, the CDR3 is TGTGCCAGCAGGGGGGAATTGGGATTCTACGAGCAGTACTTC. Amino acids: CASRGELGFYEQYF. This chain connects TRBV25-1 to TRBJ2-7; D may be TRBD1 or TRBD2 (5 bases each). The length of the CDR3 is 14 residues. V lost 6 bases, J lost 3 bases, and 15 bases lay in between. From germline, CDR1 is MGHDK and CDR2 SYGVNS.

This sequence joins TRBV9 and TRBJ1-5; D not certain. Germline V gene sequence: CDR1 SGDLS, CDR2 YYNGEE. V was cut by 4 bases and J by 4 bases, with 12 bases left in between. The CDR3 covers 14 residues. The DNA of the CDR3 is TGTGCCAGCAGCATGAACAGCGGAAATCAGCCCCAGCATTTT. Its protein is CASSMNSGNQPQHF.

This clone was seen only once. The rearrangement links TRBV6-5 to TRBJ1-2; a weak D match, TRBD1 (5 bases). Germline CDR1 MNHEY, CDR2 SVGAGI. This CDR3 is built from 14 residues. Trimming shortened V by 6 bases and J by 5 bases, and 16 bases separated the two germline ends. The CDR3 DNA sequence: TGTGCCAGCAGCCCTTGGGGCACGAAATATGGCTACACCTTC. It yields the protein CASSPWGTKYGYTF.

This clone occurred once. The CDR3 here is CASSLGDGGSPLHF. The CDR3 region has the DNA TGCGCCAGCAGCTTGGGGGACGGGGGATCACCCCTCCACTTT. J is TRBJ1-6 and V is TRBV5-1, with D possibly being TRBD1 (5 bases). Germline CDR1 and CDR2: SGHRS and YFSETQ. CDR3 length equals 14 residues. V was trimmed by 0 bases and J by 10 bases, leaving 11 bases between them.

This chain joins TRBV25-1 and TRBJ1-2; 12 bases align to TRBD1. The V gene end was trimmed by 5 bases and the J gene end by 4 bases; junction bases not matched to a gene: 14. From germline, CDR1 is MGHDK and CDR2 SYGVNS. The CDR3 totals 18 residues. CDR3 in DNA: TGTGCCAGCAGTCCAGCCCGCGGGACAGGGGGCAGTGGCTATGGCTACACCTTC. Protein sequence: CASSPARGTGGSGYGYTF.

The V and J genes are TRBV7-2 and TRBJ2-3; 8 positions agree with TRBD2. CDR1 is SGHTA and CDR2 is FQGNSA in the germline V gene. The CDR3 contains 15 residues. Losses at the gene ends were 1 base for V and 2 bases for J; bases not matched to a gene: 2. Here the CDR3 reads CASSLDSGVTDTQYF. The CDR3, as DNA: TGTGCCAGCAGCTTAGATAGCGGGGTCACAGATACGCAGTATTTT.

The chain carries TRBV28 and TRBJ2-3; D call uncertain. V dropped 7 bases and J dropped 6 bases, with 8 bases sitting between them. Per germline, CDR1 MDHEN and CDR2 SYDVKM. The CDR3 totals 11 residues. CDR3 loop: CASTSADTQYF. The CDR3 nucleotides are TGTGCCAGCACTTCGGCTGATACGCAGTATTTT.

With regard to this clone: The same CDR3 is also encoded by other DNA sequences in this sample. The chain recombines TRBV10-3 with TRBJ2-7; D uncertain. Looked up from germline, CDR1 is ENHRY and CDR2 is SYGVKD. Trimming shortened V by 3 bases and J by 2 bases, and 8 bases separated the two germline ends. The CDR3 spans 13 residues. The CDR3 spells CAISEGSPYEQYF. In DNA form, the CDR3 reads TGTGCCATCAGTGAAGGGTCCCCCTACGAGCAGTACTTC.

The chain couples TRBV5-4 to TRBJ2-7; 8 bases match TRBD2. Per the germline V gene, CDR1 is SGHNT and CDR2 is YYREEE (reference sequence). The CDR3 loop spans 16 amino acids. V dropped 4 bases and J dropped 1; count of bases not matched to a gene: 10. The CDR3 loop is CASSVRGRTISYEQYF. The CDR3 DNA reads TGTGCCAGCAGCGTACGCGGGAGGACCATTTCCTACGAGCAGTACTTC. Complete variable domain (other parts from reference TRBV5-4 and TRBJ2-7): ETGVTQSPTHLIKTRGQQVTLRCSSQSGHNTVSWYQQALGQGPQFIFQYYREEENGRGNFPPRFSGLQFPNYSSELNVNALELDDSALYLCASSVRGRTISYEQYFGPGTRLTVT.

The chain combines TRBV7-2 with TRBJ2-2; D is undetermined. The CDR3 has 13 residues. Germline V gene lookup returns CDR1 SGHTA and CDR2 FQGNSA. DNA for the CDR3: TGTGCTTCGAGAGGCCCCAACACCGGGGAGCTGTTTTTT. This translates into CASRGPNTGELFF.

The chain links TRBV5-4 to TRBJ2-5, with a possible D match to TRBD1 (6 bases). Germline CDR1 is SGHNT and CDR2 is YYREEE (reference sequence). Trimming pared 2 bases from V and 2 bases from J, leaving 13 bases between. This CDR3 spans 15 amino acids. The CDR3 DNA is TGTGCCAGCAGCTTAACAGGGAGCTTACAAGAGACCCAGTACTTC. Its protein is CASSLTGSLQETQYF.

The chain employs TRBV5-1 and TRBJ2-3, with TRBD1 matching 7 bases. With V trimmed by 2 bases and J by 4 bases, 7 bases remained unmatched. This CDR3 comprises 15 residues. Germline V gene data show CDR1 as SGHRS and CDR2 as YFSETQ. The CDR3 sequence is CASSFRDRIPDTQYF. CDR3 DNA: TGCGCCAGCAGCTTCCGGGACAGAATACCAGATACGCAGTATTTT.

The chain carries TRBV6-6 and TRBJ1-2, with 9 bases identical to TRBD1. From germline, CDR1 is MNHNY and CDR2 SVGAGI (reference sequence). The trim removed 0 bases at V and 5 bases at J, leaving 4 bases unmatched. The CDR3 has 15 residues. CDR3 coding DNA: TGTGCCAGCAGTTACTCGACAGGGGGTGGATATGGCTACACCTTC. Protein product: CASSYSTGGGYGYTF.

The chain joins TRBV4-1 to TRBJ2-1, with 10 positions matching TRBD2. V dropped 2 bases and J dropped 12; count of bases not matched to a gene: 7. The germline V gene encodes CDR1 MGHRA and CDR2 YSYEKL. The CDR3 is 14 residues long. This CDR3 reads CASSQLAGVLGQFF. CDR3 sequence (DNA): TGCGCCAGCAGCCAACTAGCGGGGGTACTGGGGCAGTTCTTC.

The chain links TRBV7-2 to TRBJ2-7; either TRBD1 or TRBD2 may supply D (6 bases each). Germline V gene lookup returns CDR1 SGHTA and CDR2 FQGNSA. This CDR3 comprises 14 residues. V gave up 1 base and J gave up 4 bases, with 11 bases separating them. The CDR3 sequence: CASSLEGGLYEQYF. The CDR3 bases are TGTGCCAGCAGCTTAGAGGGGGGCCTGTACGAGCAGTACTTC.

Only one count was recorded for this clone. The J gene is TRBJ1-4, the V gene TRBV6-5; a possible D gene is TRBD1 (5 bases). The CDR3 runs to 15 residues. Germline-derived CDR1 and CDR2 are MNHEY and SVGAGI. The V gene lost 4 bases and the J gene lost 3 bases, with 12 bases spanning the gap. Here the CDR3 reads CASSSQGAPNEKLFF. CDR3 DNA: TGTGCCAGCAGTTCACAAGGGGCACCTAATGAAAAACTGTTTTTT.

Here the CDR3 DNA reads TGCGCCAGCCGCTACGGACGGAGCTATAATTCACCCCTCCACTTT. It yields the protein CASRYGRSYNSPLHF. V is TRBV10-2 and J is TRBJ1-6; D unresolved. Germline V gene sequence: CDR1 WSHSY, CDR2 SAAADI. Trimming stripped 8 bases from V and 3 bases from J, with 14 bases between. The CDR3 consists of 15 residues.

The chain links TRBV7-8 to TRBJ1-4, with unresolved D. Trimming shortened V by 1 base and J by 4 bases, and 7 bases separated the two germline ends. CDR3 length: 14 residues. Germline V CDR1 and CDR2: SGHVS, FQNEAQ. The DNA of the CDR3 is TGTGCCAGCAGCTTAGAACTCATTAATGAAAAACTGTTTTTT. This sequence encodes CASSLELINEKLFF. Full variable domain (outside the CDR3, taken from reference TRBV7-8 and TRBJ1-4): GAGVSQSPRYKVAKRGQDVALRCDPISGHVSLFWYQQALGQGPEFLTYFQNEAQLDKSGLPSDRFFAERPEGSVSTLKIQRTQQEDSAVYLCASSLELINEKLFFGSGTQLSVL.

The chain joins TRBV28 to TRBJ1-2; 9 bases fit TRBD1. CDR3 length equals 13 residues. V shed 6 bases, J shed 7 bases, and the junction held 6 bases outside the gene matches. The germline V gene has CDR1 MDHEN and CDR2 SYDVKM. The CDR3 region is CASSRDRVGGYTF. The CDR3 DNA reads TGTGCCAGCAGCCGGGACAGGGTAGGTGGCTACACCTTC.

The chain recombines TRBV5-1 with TRBJ2-6, with D possibly TRBD1 on 5 matching bases. Between the trimmed V and J ends, which lost 3 bases and 0 bases, there was a span of 16 bases. Germline V CDR1 and CDR2: SGHRS, YFSETQ. The CDR3 has 18 amino acids. The CDR3 sequence: CASSSARAPASGANVLTF. CDR3 nucleotide sequence: TGCGCCAGCAGCTCGGCCAGGGCCCCTGCCTCTGGGGCCAACGTCCTGACTTTC. Complete variable domain (other parts from reference TRBV5-1 and TRBJ2-6): KAGVTQTPRYLIKTRGQQVTLSCSPISGHRSVSWYQQTPGQGLQFLFEYFSETQRNKGNFPGRFSGRQFSNSRSEMNVSTLELGDSALYLCASSSARAPASGANVLTFGAGSRLTVL.